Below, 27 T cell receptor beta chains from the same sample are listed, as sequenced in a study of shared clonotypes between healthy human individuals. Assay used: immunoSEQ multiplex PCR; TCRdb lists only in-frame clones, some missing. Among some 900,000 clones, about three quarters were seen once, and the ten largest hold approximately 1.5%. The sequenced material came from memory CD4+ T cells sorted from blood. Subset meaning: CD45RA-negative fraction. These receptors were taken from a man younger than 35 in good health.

CDR3 nucleotide sequence: TGCGCCAGCAGTGCAGGGGGCTCCACGACCTACGAGCAGTACTTC. Translation gives CASSAGGSTTYEQYF. The rearrangement uses TRBV10-2 and TRBJ2-7; TRBD1 agrees at 8 bases. The CDR3 spans 15 residues. Trimming cost V 4 bases and J 2 bases; bases outside gene matches: 7. Germline loops: CDR1 WSHSY, CDR2 SAAADI.

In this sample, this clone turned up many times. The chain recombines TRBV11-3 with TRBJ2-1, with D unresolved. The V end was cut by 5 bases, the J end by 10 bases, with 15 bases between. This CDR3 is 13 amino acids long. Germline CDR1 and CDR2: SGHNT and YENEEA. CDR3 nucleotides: TGTGCCAGCAGCAACGACGTGGCATCCGAGCAGTTCTTC. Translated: CASSNDVASEQFF.

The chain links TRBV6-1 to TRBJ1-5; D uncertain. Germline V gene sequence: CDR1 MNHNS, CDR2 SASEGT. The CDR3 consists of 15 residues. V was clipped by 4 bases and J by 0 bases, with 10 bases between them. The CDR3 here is CASSGWSNSNQPQHF. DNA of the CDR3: TGTGCCAGCAGTGGATGGAGCAATAGCAATCAGCCCCAGCATTTT.

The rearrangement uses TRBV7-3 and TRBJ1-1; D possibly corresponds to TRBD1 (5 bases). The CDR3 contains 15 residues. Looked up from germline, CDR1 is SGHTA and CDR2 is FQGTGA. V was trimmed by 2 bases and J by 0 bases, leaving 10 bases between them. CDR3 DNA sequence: TGTGCCAGCAGCTTATTCGGGGGATTGAACACTGAAGCTTTCTTT. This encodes CASSLFGGLNTEAFF.

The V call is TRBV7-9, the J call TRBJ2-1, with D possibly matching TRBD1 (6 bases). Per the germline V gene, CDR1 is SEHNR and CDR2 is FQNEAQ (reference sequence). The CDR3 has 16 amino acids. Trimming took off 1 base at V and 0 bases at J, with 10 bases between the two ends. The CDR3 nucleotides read TGTGCCAGCAGCTTAGGCGGACAGCTCTCCTACAATGAGCAGTTCTTC. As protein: CASSLGGQLSYNEQFF.

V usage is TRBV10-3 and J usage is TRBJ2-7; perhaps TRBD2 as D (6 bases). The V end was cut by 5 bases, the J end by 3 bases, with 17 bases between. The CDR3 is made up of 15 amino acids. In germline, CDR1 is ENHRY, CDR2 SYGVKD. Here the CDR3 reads CAISTTRAQGYEQYF. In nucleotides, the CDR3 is TGTGCCATCAGTACGACTAGGGCTCAGGGCTACGAGCAGTACTTC.

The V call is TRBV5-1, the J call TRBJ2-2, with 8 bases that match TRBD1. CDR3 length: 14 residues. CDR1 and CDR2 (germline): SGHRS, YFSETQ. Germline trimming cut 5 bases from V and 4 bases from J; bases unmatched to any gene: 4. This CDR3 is CASSGDRSTGELFF. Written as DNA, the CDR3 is TGCGCCAGCAGTGGGGACAGGTCCACCGGGGAGCTGTTTTTT.

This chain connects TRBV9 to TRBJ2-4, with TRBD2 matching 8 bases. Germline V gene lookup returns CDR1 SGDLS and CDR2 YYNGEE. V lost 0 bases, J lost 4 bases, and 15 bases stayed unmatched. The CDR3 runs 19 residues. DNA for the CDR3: TGTGCCAGCAGCGTAGATGCGGGAGGCTCTGACTGGCTAAAAAACATTCAGTACTTC. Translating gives CASSVDAGGSDWLKNIQYF. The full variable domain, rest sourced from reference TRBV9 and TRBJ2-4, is DSGVTQTPKHLITATGQRVTLRCSPRSGDLSVYWYQQSLDQGLQFLIQYYNGEERAKGNILERFSAQQFPDLHSELNLSSLELGDSALYFCASSVDAGGSDWLKNIQYFGAGTRLSVL.

In DNA, the CDR3 is TGTGCCAGCAGTTACGAGGCCACCTCCTACGAGCAGTACTTC. Residues: CASSYEATSYEQYF. This chain joins TRBV6-7 and TRBJ2-7; D call uncertain. TRBV6-7 is identified as an open reading frame with a role that is uncertain. Trimming removed 2 bases from V and 0 bases from J, with 8 bases in between. The CDR3 totals 14 residues.

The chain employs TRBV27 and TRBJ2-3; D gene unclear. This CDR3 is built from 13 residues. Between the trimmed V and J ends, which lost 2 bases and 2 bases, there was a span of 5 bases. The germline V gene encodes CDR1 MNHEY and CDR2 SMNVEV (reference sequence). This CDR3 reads CASSLRPTDTQYF. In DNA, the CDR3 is TGTGCCAGCAGTTTACGCCCCACAGATACGCAGTATTTT.

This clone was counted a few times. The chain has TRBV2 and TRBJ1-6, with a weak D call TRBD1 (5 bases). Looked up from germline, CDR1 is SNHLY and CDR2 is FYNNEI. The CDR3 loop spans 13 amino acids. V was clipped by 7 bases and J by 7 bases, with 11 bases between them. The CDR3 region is CASTGLGNSPLHF. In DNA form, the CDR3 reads TGTGCCAGCACGGGACTGGGAAATTCACCCCTCCACTTT.

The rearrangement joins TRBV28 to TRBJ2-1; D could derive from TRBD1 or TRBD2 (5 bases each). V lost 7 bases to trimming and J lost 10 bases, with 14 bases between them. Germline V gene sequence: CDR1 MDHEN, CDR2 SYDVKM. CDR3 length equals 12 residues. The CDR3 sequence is CASKVEGSEQFF. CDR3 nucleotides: TGTGCCAGCAAAGTAGAGGGGTCAGAGCAGTTCTTC.

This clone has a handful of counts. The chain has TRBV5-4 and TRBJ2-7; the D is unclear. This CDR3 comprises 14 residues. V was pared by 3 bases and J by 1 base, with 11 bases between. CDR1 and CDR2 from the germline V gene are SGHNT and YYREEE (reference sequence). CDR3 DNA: TGTGCCAGCAGCTCTAACGGCGGATCCTACGAGCAGTACTTC. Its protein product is CASSSNGGSYEQYF.

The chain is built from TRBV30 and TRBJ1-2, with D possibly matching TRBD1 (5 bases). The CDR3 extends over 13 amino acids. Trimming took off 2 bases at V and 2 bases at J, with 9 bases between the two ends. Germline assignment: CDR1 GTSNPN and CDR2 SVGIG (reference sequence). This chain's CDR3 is CAWSSGANYGYTF. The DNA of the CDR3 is TGTGCCTGGAGTTCCGGGGCCAACTATGGCTACACCTTC.

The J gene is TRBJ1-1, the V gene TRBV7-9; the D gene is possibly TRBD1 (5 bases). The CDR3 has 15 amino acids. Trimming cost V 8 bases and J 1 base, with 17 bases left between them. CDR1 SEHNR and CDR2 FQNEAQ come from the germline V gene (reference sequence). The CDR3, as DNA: TGTGCCAGCCTTCCCGGGACTGGGGCGAACACTGAAGCTTTCTTT. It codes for CASLPGTGANTEAFF.

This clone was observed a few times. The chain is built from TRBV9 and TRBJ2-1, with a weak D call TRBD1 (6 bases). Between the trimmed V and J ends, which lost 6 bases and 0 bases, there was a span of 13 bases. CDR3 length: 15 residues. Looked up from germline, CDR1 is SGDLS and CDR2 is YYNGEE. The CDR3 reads CASNLGGSSYNEQFF. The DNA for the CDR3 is TGTGCCAGCAACTTAGGGGGAAGCTCCTACAATGAGCAGTTCTTC.

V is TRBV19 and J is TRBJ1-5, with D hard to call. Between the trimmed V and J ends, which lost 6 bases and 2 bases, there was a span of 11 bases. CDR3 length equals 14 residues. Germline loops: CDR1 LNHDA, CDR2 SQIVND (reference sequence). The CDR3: CASRGPVGNQPQHF. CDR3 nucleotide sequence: TGTGCCAGTAGGGGCCCAGTTGGCAATCAGCCCCAGCATTTT.

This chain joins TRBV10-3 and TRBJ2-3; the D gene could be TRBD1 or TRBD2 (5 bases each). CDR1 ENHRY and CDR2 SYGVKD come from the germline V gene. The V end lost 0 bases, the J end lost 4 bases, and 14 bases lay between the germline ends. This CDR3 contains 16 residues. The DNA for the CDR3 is TGTGCCATCAGTGAGTCGGGGCGGGTTGGAGCAGATACGCAGTATTTT. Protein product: CAISESGRVGADTQYF.

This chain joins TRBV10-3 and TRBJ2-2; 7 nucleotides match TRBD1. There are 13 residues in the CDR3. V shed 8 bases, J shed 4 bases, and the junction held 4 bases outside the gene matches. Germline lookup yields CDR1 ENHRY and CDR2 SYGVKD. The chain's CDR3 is CAIVGTATGELFF. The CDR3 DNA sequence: TGTGCCATCGTTGGGACAGCCACCGGGGAGCTGTTTTTT.

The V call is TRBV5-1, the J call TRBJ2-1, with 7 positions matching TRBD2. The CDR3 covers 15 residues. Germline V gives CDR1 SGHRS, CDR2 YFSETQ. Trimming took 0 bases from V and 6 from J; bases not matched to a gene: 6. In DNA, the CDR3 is TGCGCCAGCAGCTTGGCTGGACTAGAAAGCAATGAGCAGTTCTTC. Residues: CASSLAGLESNEQFF.

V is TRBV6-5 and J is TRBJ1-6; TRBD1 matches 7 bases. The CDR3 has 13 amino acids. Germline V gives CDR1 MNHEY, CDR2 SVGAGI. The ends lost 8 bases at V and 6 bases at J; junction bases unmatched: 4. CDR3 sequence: CASRDRLNSPLHF. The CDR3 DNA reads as TGTGCCAGCCGGGACAGACTTAATTCACCCCTCCACTTT.

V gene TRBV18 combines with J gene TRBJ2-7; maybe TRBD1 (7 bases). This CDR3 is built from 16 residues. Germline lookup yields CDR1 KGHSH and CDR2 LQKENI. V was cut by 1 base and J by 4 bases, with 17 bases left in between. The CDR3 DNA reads TGTGCCAGCTCACCACAGGCGGCGGGACAGAGTTACGAGCAGTACTTC. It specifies CASSPQAAGQSYEQYF.

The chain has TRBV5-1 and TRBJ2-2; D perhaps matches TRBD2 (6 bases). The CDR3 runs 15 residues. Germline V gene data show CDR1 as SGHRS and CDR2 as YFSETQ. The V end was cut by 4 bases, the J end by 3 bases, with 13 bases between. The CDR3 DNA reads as TGCGCCAGCAGCCCCGGGAGCGGAGACACCGGGGAGCTGTTTTTT. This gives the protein CASSPGSGDTGELFF.

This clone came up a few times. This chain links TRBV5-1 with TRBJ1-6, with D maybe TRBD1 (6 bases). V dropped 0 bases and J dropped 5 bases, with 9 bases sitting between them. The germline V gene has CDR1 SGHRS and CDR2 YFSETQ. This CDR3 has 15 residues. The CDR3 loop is CASSLGTADNSPLHF. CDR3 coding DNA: TGCGCCAGCAGCTTGGGGACAGCCGATAATTCACCCCTCCACTTT. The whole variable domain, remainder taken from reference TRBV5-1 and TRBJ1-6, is KAGVTQTPRYLIKTRGQQVTLSCSPISGHRSVSWYQQTPGQGLQFLFEYFSETQRNKGNFPGRFSGRQFSNSRSEMNVSTLELGDSALYLCASSLGTADNSPLHFGNGTRLTVT.

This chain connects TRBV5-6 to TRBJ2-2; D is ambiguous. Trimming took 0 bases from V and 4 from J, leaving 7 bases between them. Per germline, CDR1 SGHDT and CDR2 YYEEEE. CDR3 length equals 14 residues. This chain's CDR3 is CASSLALSTGELFF. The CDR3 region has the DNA TGTGCCAGCAGCTTGGCCCTGAGCACCGGGGAGCTGTTTTTT.

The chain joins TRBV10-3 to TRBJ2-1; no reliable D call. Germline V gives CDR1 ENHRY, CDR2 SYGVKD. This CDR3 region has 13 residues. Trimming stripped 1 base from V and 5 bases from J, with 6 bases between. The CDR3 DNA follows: TGTGCCATCAGTGAGTTGCAAAACAATGAGCAGTTCTTC. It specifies CAISELQNNEQFF.

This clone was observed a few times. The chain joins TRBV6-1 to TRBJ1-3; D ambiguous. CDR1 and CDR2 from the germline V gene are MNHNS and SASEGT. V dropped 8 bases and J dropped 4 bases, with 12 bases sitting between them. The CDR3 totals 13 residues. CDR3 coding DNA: TGTGCCAGCCAGGTGGACTCGGGAAACACCATATATTTT. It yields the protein CASQVDSGNTIYF.